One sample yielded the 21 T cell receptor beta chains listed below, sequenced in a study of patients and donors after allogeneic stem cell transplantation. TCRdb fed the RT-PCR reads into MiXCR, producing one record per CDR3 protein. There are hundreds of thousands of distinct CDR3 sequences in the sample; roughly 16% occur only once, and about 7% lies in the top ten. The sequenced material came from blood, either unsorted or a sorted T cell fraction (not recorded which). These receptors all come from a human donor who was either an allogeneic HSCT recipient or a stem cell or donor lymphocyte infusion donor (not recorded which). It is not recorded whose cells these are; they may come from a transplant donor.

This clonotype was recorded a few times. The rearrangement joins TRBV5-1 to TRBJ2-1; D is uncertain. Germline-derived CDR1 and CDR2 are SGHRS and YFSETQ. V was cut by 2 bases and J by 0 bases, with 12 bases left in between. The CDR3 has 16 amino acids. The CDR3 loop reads CASSFLPVSSYNEQFF. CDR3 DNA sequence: TGCGCCAGCAGCTTTCTACCGGTTAGCTCCTACAATGAGCAGTTCTTC.

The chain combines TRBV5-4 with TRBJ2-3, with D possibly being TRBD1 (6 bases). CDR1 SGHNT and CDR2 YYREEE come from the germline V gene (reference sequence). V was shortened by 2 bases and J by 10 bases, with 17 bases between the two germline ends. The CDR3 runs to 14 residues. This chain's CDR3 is CASSLSNTEGAQYF. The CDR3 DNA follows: TGTGCCAGCAGCTTATCCAACACCGAGGGGGCGCAGTATTTT.

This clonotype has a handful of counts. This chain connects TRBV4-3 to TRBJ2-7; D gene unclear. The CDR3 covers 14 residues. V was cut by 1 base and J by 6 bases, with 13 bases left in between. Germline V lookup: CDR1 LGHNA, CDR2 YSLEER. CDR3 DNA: TGCGCCAGCAGCCAAGTGGGCTCGACGGGCGAGCAGTACTTC. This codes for CASSQVGSTGEQYF.

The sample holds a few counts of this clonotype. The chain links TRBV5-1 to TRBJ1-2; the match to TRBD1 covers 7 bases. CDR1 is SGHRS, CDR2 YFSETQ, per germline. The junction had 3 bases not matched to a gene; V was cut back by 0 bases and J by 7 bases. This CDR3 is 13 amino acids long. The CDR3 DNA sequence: TGCGCCAGCAGCTTGGATGACAGGGCTGGCTACACCTTC. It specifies CASSLDDRAGYTF. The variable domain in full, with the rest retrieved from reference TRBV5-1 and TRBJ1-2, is KAGVTQTPRYLIKTRGQQVTLSCSPISGHRSVSWYQQTPGQGLQFLFEYFSETQRNKGNFPGRFSGRQFSNSRSEMNVSTLELGDSALYLCASSLDDRAGYTFGSGTRLTVV.

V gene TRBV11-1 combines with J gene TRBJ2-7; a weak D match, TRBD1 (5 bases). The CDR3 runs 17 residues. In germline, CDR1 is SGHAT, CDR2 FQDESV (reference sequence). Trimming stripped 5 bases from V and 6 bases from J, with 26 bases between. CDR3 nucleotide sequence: TGTGCCAGCAGCCCTTACCCTCCCACGGACAAAAGGTGCGAGCAGTACTTC. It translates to CASSPYPPTDKRCEQYF.

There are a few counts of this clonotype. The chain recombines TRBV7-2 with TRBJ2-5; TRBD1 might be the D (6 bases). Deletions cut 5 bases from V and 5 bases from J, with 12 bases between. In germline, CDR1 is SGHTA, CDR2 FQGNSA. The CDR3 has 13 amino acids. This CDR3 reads CASSRQARETQYF. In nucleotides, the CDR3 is TGTGCCAGCAGCCGACAGGCTCGGGAGACCCAGTACTTC.

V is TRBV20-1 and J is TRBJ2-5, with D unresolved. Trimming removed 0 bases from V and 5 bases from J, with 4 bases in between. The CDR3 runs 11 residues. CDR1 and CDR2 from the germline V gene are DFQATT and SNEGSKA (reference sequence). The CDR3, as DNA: TGCAGTGCTAGAGATTCGGAGACCCAGTACTTC. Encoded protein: CSARDSETQYF.

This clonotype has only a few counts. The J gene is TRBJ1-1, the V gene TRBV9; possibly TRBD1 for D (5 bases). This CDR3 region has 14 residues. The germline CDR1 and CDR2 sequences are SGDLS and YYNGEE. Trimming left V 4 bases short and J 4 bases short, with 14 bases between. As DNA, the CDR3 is TGTGCCAGCAGCACCGTTGGGGCAGGCACTGAAGCTTTCTTT. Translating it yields CASSTVGAGTEAFF.

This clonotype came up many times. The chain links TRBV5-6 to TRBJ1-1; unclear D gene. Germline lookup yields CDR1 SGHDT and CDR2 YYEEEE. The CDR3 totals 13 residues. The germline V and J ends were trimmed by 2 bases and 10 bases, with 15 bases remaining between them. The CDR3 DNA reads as TGTGCCAGCAGCTTCGGCGAACGCATAGGAGCTTTCTTT. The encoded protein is CASSFGERIGAFF. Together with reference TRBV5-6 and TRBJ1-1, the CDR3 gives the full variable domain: DAGVTQSPTHLIKTRGQQVTLRCSPKSGHDTVSWYQQALGQGPQFIFQYYEEEERQRGNFPDRFSGHQFPNYSSELNVNALLLGDSALYLCASSFGERIGAFFGQGTRLTVV.

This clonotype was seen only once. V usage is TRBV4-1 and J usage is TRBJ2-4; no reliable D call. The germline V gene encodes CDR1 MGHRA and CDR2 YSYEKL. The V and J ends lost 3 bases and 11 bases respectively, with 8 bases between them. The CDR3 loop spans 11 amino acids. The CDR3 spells CASSQAGVQYF. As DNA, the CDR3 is TGCGCCAGCAGCCAGGCTGGAGTTCAGTACTTC.

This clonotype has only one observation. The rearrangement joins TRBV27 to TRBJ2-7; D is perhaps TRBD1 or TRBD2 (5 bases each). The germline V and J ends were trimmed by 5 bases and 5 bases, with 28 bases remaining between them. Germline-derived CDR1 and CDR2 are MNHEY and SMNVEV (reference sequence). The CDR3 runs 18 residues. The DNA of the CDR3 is TGTGCCAGCAGTCCCCCCAACCGGGGCGGTCCTACTTTCAACGAGCAGTACTTC. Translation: CASSPPNRGGPTFNEQYF.

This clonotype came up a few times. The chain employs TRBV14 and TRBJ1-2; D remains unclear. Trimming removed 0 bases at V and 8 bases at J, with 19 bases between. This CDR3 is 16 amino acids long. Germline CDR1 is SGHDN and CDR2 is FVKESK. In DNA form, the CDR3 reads TGTGCCAGCAGCCAAGATTTTGGTTGGACTCCCGGGGGCTACACCTTC. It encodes CASSQDFGWTPGGYTF.

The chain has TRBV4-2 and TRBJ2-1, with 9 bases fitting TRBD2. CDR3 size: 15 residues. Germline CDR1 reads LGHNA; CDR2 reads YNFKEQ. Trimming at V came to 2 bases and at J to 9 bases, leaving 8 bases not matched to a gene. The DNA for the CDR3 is TGTGCCAGCAGCCAACGGCGGGGGGGCTTAAGTGAGCAGTTCTTC. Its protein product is CASSQRRGGLSEQFF.

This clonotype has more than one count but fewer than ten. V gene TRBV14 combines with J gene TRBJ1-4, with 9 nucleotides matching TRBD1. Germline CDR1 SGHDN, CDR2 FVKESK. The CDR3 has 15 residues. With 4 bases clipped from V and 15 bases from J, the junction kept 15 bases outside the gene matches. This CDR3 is CASSPRQGVDSKLFF. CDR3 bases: TGTGCCAGCAGCCCACGACAGGGGGTAGATTCTAAGTTGTTTTTT.

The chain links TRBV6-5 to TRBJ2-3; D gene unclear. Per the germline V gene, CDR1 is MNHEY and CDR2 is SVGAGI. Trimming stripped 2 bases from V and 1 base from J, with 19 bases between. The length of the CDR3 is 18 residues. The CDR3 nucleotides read TGTGCCAGCAGTTACGCCACCCGACGTCGGAACCGCACAGATACGCAGTATTTT. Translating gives CASSYATRRRNRTDTQYF.

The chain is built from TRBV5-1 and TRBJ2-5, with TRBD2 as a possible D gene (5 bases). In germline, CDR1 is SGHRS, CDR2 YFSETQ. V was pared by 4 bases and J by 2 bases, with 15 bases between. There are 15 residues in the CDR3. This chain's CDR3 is CASSIFGREQETQYF. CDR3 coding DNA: TGCGCCAGCAGCATCTTTGGACGGGAACAAGAGACCCAGTACTTC.

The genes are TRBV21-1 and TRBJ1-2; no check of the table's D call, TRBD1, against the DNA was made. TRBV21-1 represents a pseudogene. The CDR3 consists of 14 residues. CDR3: CASSKEDRVDGYTF. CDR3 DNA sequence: TGTGCCAGCAGCAAAGAAGACAGGGTAGATGGCTACACCTTC.

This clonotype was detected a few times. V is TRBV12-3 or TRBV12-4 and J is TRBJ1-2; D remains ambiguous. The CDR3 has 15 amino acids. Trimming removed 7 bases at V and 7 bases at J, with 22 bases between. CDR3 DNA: TGTGCCAGCACCAGAGCCCTAGTTCGCGGGTCTGGCTACACCTTC. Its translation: CASTRALVRGSGYTF.

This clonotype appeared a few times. The CDR3 nucleotides read TGTGCCAGCAGCTCTTCCGGGACTAGCGGGAGGGCGCAGTTCTTC. Protein: CASSSSGTSGRAQFF. The chain is built from TRBV7-2 and TRBJ2-1; 16 bases match TRBD2. The CDR3 sequence is 15 residues long. The germline V gene has CDR1 SGHTA and CDR2 FQGNSA. The J segment lost 12 bases and the V segment lost 4 bases, leaving 6 bases of the junction unmatched.

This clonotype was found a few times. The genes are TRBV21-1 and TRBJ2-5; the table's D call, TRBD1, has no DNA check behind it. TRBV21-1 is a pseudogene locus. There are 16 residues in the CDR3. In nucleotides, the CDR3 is TGTGCCAGCAACCCAGCCCCCCTAGCCTTACAAGAGACCCAGTACTTC. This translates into CASNPAPLALQETQYF.

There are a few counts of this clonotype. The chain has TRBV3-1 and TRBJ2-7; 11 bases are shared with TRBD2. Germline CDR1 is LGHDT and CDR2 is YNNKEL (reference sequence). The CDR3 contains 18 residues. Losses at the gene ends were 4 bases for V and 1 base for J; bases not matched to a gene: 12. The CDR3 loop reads CASSPVGFLAGGSYEQYF. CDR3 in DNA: TGTGCCAGCAGCCCCGTAGGTTTCCTAGCGGGAGGTTCCTACGAGCAGTACTTC.